The entry below gives a single T cell receptor beta chain sequence along with its context. This clonotype was seen a handful of times. The specificity of this receptor is unknown. Qualities for individual bases were not recorded, and no much larger clone is one base off. The data stem from a study of regulatory T cells in long-lasting Graves disease (dated by TCRdb to about 2021). For the wider study: To count as having persistent Graves' disease, a patient had to have received antithyroid drug treatment for over 5 years with TSH receptor autoantibodies remaining persistently positive. In the clinical cohort, patients with persistent Graves' disease had used antithyroid drugs for an average of about 9.3 years. The study took place in China and was registered as a clinical trial. Persistent Graves' disease patients were compared with newly diagnosed Graves' disease patients by peripheral blood TCR sequencing and RNA sequencing. A total of some 35 samples underwent TCR sequencing: some 13 from persistent and 20 from newly diagnosed Graves' disease patients. Here is what the overall study found, with its caveats: Persistent Graves' disease patients showed lower TCR Shannon entropy and fewer highly expanded clones than newly diagnosed patients, suggesting clonal expansion. Peripheral blood alone was examined, since thyroid tissue, which constituted the primary lesion, could not be accessed. Sequencing and analysis were limited to the TCR beta chain. The authors noted that the small sample size was a limitation that may lower accuracy. TRBV28, TRBJ1-2 and TRBJ2-5 were preferentially used in persistent disease, while TRBV20-1 and TRBJ2-1 were favored in newly diagnosed disease. Patients with persistent disease shared more public clonotypes (approximately 2,500) than newly diagnosed patients did (around 930).

The intended sense of this specimen's time point label: persistent/refractory GD, antithyroid drugs over 5 years with positive TRAb. For both TCR sequencing and RNA sequencing, RNA was extracted from PBMCs using TRIzol. The diagnosis of Graves' disease was made according to American Thyroid Association guidelines. Patients for the study were recruited at an endocrinology department in Xi'an, China. From each patient, around 9 milliliters of peripheral blood was collected into an EDTA anticoagulant tube. Ficoll Paque Plus density gradient separation was used to isolate PBMCs, and no additional T cell sorting was done. An Agilent 2100 Bioanalyzer and agarose gel were used to check RNA quality, while a NanoDrop 2000 measured RNA concentration. The method was multiplex PCR. Sequencing was carried out with an Illumina HiSeq 4000. CDR3 regions were amplified by Arm-PCR with iRepertoire HTBI primers to construct TCR beta libraries. PCR products were gel purified before sequencing. The original methods were these. Gene usage analysis of CDR3 amino acid clonotypes relied on the approximately 68 TRBV and over 13 TRBJ segments identified across samples. COPE and FqMerger were used to merge filtered high-quality paired reads into contigs. BLAST was used to align contigs to the IMGT TRBV, TRBD and TRBJ reference genes, and CDR3 was defined following IMGT. Any clonotype with a frequency above 0.1% was classified as a highly expanded clone. Shannon entropy served as the measure of repertoire diversity, while the Gini coefficient captured V-J evenness. Public clonotypes were defined as clonotypes shared by more than one individual. The public reads were quality trimmed at Q25 with fastp and then assembled into clones with MiXCR by TCRdb, keeping productive beta chains. Rows with a matching CDR3 protein are joined into one entry that keeps the most common DNA and genes. In this record, the V and J calls reflect TCRdb's handling and not the investigators' own analysis. This sample is represented by 700,000 or so distinct CDR3 sequences; about 30% of them were singletons. About two fifths of the sample is taken by the ten largest.

V is shortened by 6 bases, J by 4 bases, and the region joining them spans 16 bases. As encoded in the germline V gene, CDR1 is SQVTM while CDR2 is ANQGSEA. Measured from the cysteine to the phenylalanine, the CDR3 is 13 residues long. The sequence is cut down to CDR3 DNA, 39 bases in frame from base 1. The receptor's source is a female donor with Graves disease. This specimen consisted of peripheral blood mononuclear cells (PBMCs), obtained when the disease was refractory, from a patient treated with antithyroid drugs. The chain uses TRBV29-1 and TRBJ2-7; the D segment may tentatively be TRBD1 or TRBD2, each giving 6 matched bases. Here is the DNA: TGCAGCGTGGCGAAGGGGGGCCCTTACGAGCAGTACTTC. This translates into CSVAKGGPYEQYF.